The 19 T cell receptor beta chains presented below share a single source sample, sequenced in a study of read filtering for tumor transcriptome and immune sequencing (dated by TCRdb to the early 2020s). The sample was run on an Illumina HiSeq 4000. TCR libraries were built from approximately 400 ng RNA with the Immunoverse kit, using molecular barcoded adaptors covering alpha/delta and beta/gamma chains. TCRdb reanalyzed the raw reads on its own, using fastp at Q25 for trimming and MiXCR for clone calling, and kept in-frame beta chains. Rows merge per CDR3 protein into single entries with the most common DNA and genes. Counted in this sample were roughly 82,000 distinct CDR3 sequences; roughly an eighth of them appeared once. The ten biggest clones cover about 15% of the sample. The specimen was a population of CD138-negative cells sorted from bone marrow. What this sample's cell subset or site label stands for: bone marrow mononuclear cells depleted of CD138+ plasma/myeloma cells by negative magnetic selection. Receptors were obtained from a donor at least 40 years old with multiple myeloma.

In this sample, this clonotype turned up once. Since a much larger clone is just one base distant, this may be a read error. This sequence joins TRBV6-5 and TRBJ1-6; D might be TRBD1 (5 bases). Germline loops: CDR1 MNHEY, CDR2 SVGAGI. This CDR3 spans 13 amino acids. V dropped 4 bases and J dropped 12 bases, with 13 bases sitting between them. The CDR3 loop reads CASSCEGLGPLHF. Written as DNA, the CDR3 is TGTGCCAGCAGTTGCGAGGGGTTAGGACCCCTCCACTTT.

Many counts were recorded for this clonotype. The CDR3 DNA is TGTGCCAGCAGCTTAGGGGGGTTGGAGACCCAGTACTTC. This codes for CASSLGGLETQYF. This sequence joins TRBV11-2 and TRBJ2-5; D possibly matches TRBD1 or TRBD2 (5 bases each). The ends were cut back, 1 base at V and 5 bases at J, with 8 bases in the middle. The CDR3 covers 13 residues. In germline, CDR1 is SGHAT, CDR2 FQNNGV.

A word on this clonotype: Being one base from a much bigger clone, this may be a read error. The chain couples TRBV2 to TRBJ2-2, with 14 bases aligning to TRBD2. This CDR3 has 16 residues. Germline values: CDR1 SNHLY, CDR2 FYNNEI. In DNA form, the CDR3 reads TGTGTCAGCAGGAAGGGGACTAGCGGGAGTTCCGGGGAGCTGTTTTTT. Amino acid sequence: CVSRKGTSGSSGELFF.

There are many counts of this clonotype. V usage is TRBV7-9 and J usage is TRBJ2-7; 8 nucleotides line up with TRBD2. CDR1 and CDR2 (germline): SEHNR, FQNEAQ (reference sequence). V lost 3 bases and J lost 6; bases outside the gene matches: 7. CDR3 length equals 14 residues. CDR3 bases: TGTGCCAGCAGCTTTCCGTTAGCGGGACCCGAGCAGTACTTC. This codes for CASSFPLAGPEQYF.

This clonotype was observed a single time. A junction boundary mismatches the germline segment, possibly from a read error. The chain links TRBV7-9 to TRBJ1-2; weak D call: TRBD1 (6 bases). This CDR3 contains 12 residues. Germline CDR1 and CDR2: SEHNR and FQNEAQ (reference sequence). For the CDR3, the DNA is TGTGCCAGCGGCTCAAATGGGGGCGGCTACGCCTTC. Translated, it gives CASGSNGGGYAF.

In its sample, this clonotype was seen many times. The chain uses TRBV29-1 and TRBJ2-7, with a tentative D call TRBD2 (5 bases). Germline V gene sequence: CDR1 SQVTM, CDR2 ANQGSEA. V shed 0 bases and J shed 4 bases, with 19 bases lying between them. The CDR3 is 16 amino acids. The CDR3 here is CSVEDVANGPNYEQYF. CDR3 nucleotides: TGCAGCGTTGAAGATGTAGCGAACGGACCGAATTACGAGCAGTACTTC.

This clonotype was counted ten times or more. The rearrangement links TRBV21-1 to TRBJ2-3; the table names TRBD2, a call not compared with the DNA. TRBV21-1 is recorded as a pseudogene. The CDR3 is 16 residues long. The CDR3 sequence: CASSKAGGGRADTQYF. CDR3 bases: TGTGCCAGCAGCAAAGCGGGCGGCGGGAGGGCAGATACGCAGTATTTT.

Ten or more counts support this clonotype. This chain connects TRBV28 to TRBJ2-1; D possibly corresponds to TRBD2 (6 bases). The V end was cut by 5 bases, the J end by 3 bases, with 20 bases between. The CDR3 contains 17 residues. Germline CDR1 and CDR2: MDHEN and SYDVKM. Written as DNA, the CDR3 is TGTGCCAGCAGTCCAAGGCAAAGCGGGCCCCTCTACAATGAGCAGTTCTTC. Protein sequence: CASSPRQSGPLYNEQFF. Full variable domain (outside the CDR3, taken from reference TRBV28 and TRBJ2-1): DVKVTQSSRYLVKRTGEKVFLECVQDMDHENMFWYRQDPGLGLRLIYFSYDVKMKEKGDIPEGYSVSREKKERFSLILESASTNQTSMYLCASSPRQSGPLYNEQFFGPGTRLTVL.

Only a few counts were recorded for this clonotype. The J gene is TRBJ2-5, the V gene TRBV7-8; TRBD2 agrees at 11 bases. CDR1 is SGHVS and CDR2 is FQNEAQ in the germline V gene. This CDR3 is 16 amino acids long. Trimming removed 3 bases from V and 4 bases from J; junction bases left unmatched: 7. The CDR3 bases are TGTGCCAGCAGCTTTGAACTAGCGGGAGCTGGAGAGACCCAGTACTTC. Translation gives CASSFELAGAGETQYF.

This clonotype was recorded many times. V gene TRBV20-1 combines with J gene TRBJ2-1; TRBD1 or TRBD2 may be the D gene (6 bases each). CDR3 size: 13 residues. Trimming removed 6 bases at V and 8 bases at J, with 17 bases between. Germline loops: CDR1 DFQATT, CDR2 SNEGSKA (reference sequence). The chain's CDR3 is CSAWGMEGDEQFF. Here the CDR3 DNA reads TGCAGTGCCTGGGGTATGGAGGGGGATGAGCAGTTCTTC.

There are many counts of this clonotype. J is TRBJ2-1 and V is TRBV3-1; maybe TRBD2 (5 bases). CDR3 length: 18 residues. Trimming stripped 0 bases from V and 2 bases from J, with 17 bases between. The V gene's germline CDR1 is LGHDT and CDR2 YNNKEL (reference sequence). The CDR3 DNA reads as TGTGCCAGCAGCCAAGATTCTCGGGCGGGTTTAACCTACAATGAGCAGTTCTTC. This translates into CASSQDSRAGLTYNEQFF.

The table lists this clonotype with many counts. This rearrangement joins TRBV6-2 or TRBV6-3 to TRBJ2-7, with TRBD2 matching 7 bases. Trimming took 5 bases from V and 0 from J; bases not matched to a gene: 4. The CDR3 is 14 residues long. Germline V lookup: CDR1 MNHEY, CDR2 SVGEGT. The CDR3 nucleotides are TGTGCCAGCAGTCTAGCGGAACTCTCCTACGAGCAGTACTTC. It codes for CASSLAELSYEQYF.

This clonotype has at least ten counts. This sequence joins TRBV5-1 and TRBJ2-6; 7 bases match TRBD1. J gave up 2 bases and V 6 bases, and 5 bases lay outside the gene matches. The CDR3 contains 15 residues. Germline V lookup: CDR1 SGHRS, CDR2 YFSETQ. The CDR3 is CASTLGTAGANVLTF. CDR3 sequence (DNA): TGCGCCAGCACGCTAGGGACAGCTGGGGCCAACGTCCTGACTTTC.

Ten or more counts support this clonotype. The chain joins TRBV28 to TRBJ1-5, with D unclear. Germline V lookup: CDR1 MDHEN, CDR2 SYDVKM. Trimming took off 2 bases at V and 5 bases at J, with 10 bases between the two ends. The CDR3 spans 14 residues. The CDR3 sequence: CASSLVDRYQPQHF. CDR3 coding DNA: TGTGCCAGCAGTTTAGTCGACCGCTATCAGCCCCAGCATTTT.

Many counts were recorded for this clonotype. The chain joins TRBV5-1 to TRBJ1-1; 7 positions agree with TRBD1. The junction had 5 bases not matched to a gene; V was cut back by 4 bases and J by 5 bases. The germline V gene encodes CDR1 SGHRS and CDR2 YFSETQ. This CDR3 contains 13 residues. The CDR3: CASSPLTGTEAFF. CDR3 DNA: TGCGCCAGCAGCCCGTTGACAGGGACTGAAGCTTTCTTT.

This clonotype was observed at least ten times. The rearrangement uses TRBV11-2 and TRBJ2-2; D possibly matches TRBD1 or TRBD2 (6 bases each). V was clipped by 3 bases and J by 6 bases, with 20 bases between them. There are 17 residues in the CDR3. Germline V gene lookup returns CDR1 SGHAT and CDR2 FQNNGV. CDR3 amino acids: CASSFRSGDPGAGELFF. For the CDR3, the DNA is TGTGCCAGCAGCTTCCGGTCGGGGGACCCAGGGGCCGGGGAGCTGTTTTTT.

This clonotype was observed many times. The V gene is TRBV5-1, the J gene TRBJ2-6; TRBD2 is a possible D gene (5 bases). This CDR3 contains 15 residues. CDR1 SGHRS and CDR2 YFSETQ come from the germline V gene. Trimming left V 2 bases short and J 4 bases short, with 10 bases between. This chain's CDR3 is CASSFTGSGANVLTF. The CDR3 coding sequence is TGCGCCAGCAGCTTTACGGGGTCCGGGGCCAACGTCCTGACTTTC.

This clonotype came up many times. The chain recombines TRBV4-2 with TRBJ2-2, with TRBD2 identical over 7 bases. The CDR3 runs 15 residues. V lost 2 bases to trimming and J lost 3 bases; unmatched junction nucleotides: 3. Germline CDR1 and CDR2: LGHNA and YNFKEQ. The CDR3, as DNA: TGTGCCAGCAGCCAACTAGCGGACGACACCGGGGAGCTGTTTTTT. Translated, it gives CASSQLADDTGELFF.

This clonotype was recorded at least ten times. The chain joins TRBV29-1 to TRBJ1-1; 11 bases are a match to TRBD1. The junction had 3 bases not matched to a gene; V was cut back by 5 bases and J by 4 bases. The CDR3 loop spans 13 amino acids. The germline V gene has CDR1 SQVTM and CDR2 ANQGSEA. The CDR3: CSVWTGGGTEAFF. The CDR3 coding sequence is TGCAGCGTTTGGACAGGGGGCGGCACTGAAGCTTTCTTT.